This T cell receptor beta chain was obtained from a study of CD8+CD57+ T cells in acquired aplastic anemia. Turning to the study itself: DNA recovered from sorted CD4+ and CD8+ cells had a mean of about 3.5 ug. Healthy donors had, on average, around 10 million reads for their CD4+ cells.

Both TCR beta VDJ combination and CDR3 sequence profiling were carried out. Genomic DNA was the template for this profiling. TCRdb reprocessed the reads via MiXCR and lists one record per CDR3 protein. The table has around 200,000 distinct CDR3 sequences, approximately 52% seen once. This clonotype was detected many times. Germline loops: CDR1 DFQATT, CDR2 SNEGSKA (reference sequence). J was trimmed by 6 bases and V by 5 bases; bases with no gene match: 7. The CDR3 consists of 13 residues. This TCR was sampled from a human donor in good health, serving as a control. The chain employs TRBV20-1 and TRBJ2-3; 8 bases align to TRBD2. Sequencing was done on a sample of sorted CD4+, CD8+, or CD8+CD57+ T cells (not recorded which) from PBMCs. The CDR3 nucleotides read TGCAGTGCTGCGGGGGGCGGTGGGGATACGCAGTATTTT. Residues: CSAAGGGGDTQYF.